These T cell receptor beta chains were read from a single sample in a study of shared clonotypes between healthy human individuals. Produced via immunoSEQ multiplex PCR; TCRdb's table is partial and in-frame only. The data contain about 2,500,000 clones, roughly 92% of them seen just once; the ten biggest clones take up more than 0.12%. The material sequenced was naive CD4+ T cells sorted from blood. These receptor sequences come from a man between 18 and 35 years old in good health. The conserved cysteine and the conserved F or W are not part of the CDR3 here. Size is stated for part of the rows, as once, few or many counts, or as a class when the clone is expanded.

J: TRBJ1-4; V: TRBV9; size: -; CDR3: ASSVDVSSYEKLF
J: TRBJ2-5; V: TRBV19; size: -; CDR3: ASSTGRLQETQY
J: TRBJ2-3; V: TRBV27; size: -; CDR3: ASSQQGGATDTQY
J: TRBJ2-3; V: TRBV5-1; size: -; CDR3: ASSLGTILRGSTDTQY
J: TRBJ1-6; V: TRBV2; size: few; CDR3: ASSDGEGVYNSPLH
J: TRBJ2-1; V: TRBV5-5; size: -; CDR3: ASSPLAGGFYNEQF
J: TRBJ2-7; V: TRBV21-1; size: -; CDR3: ASSKEGGGEPSYEQY
J: TRBJ1-6; V: TRBV19; size: once; CDR3: ASSIGIKDSPLH
J: TRBJ1-5; V: TRBV5-1; size: -; CDR3: ASSLDTGSNQPQH
J: TRBJ2-1; V: TRBV19; size: -; CDR3: ASSNPSGTGYNEQF